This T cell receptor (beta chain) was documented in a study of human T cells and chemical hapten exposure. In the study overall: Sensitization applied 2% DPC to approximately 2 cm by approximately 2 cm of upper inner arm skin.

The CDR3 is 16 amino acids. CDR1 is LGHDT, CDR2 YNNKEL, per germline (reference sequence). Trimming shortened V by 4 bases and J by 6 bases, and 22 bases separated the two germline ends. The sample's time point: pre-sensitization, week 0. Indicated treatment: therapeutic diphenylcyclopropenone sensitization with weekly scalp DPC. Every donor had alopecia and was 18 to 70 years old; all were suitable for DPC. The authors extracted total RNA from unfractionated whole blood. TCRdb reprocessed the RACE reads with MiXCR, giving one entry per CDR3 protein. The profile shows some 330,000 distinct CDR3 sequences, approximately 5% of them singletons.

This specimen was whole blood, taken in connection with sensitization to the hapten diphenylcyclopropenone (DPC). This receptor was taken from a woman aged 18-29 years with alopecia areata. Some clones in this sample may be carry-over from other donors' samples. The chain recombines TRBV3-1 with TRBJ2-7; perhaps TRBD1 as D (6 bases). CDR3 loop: CASSPLFGTRVGEQYF. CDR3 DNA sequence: TGTGCCAGCAGCCCACTTTTCGGGACACGAGTCGGCGAGCAGTACTTC.